This T cell receptor beta chain was profiled in a study of metastatic and nonmetastatic thyroid tumors. Study context: Patients with malignant and benign thyroid disease provided blood and tumor or nodule tissue, whose repertoires were compared.

The germline gives CDR1 MNHNS, CDR2 SASEGT. CDR3 length: 14 residues. After removal of 6 bases from V and 3 bases from J, the junction contained 4 bases not matched to a gene. Authors' methods: For papillary thyroid cancer, a distant-metastasis classifier was constructed from CDR3 differences observed across clinicopathological groups. TCRdb reanalyzed the PCR reads with MiXCR. The V and J calls here are based on TCRdb, not the publication. The sample includes roughly 20,000 clones, 16% of them seen just once. General study points: Malignant thyroid tumors reportedly had TCR beta diversity that was significantly higher than in benign nodules, in blood and tumor.

Thyroid surgery was preceded by no treatment in any patient. The sample holds many counts of this clone. Its antigen is undetermined. This TCR was sampled from a male donor with papillary thyroid cancer or a benign thyroid nodule (not recorded which). Some clones in this sample may be carry-over from other donors' samples. What was sequenced was blood. The chain combines TRBV6-1 with TRBJ2-7; 11 bases are shared with TRBD2. The CDR3 spells CASRETSGSYEQYF. DNA for the CDR3: TGTGCCAGCAGAGAAACTAGCGGGAGCTACGAGCAGTACTTC.